What follows describes a single T cell receptor (beta chain). Its antigen is as yet unknown. Both 60 Vbeta primers and 13 Jbeta primers went into the PCR. Repertoires were generated with immunoSEQ multiplex PCR, while TCRdb's copy carries only in-frame clones and drops some. Of over 100,000 clones listed, 82% were seen once; the top ten hold roughly 7.8%. These data originate in a study of cytomegalovirus exposure and HLA in healthy donors. Study outcomes and limitations: Later on, an analysis tied approximately 15,000 TCR beta sequences to HLA alleles at 0.05 false discovery rate.

The CDR3 runs 15 residues. The V and J ends lost 5 bases and 0 bases respectively, with 14 bases between them. The germline V gene has CDR1 SGHAT and CDR2 FQNNGV. The chain couples TRBV11-2 to TRBJ2-7, with a weak D call TRBD1 (5 bases). This clonotype originated in a woman aged 50 to 65 in good health and CMV-seropositive. The material sequenced was PBMCs. The CDR3 protein is CASSHPSGHSYEQYF. The DNA for the CDR3 is TGTGCCAGCAGCCACCCAAGTGGACACTCCTACGAGCAGTACTTC.